This T cell receptor (beta chain) was obtained from a study of blood T cell repertoires in COVID-19. About the research overall: Sites across the United States, Italy and Spain contributed samples from acute and convalescent COVID-19. The cDNA or gDNA used as material had been derived from T cells, B-cell-depleted T cells, or PBMCs.

The CDR3 length is 15 residues. V was pared by 2 bases and J by 6 bases, with 15 bases between. In germline, CDR1 is MNHEY, CDR2 SVGAGI. It was during active infection that Seattle patients were enrolled and then longitudinally followed. Methods used by the authors: Using reference gene primer amplification, nucleated cell counts were estimated. Clones were read by immunoSEQ multiplex PCR, and TCRdb kept only the in-frame ones, dropping some. V and J calls and clone size follow that table, whereas D and trimming were derived from the DNA. The sample yields a few hundred thousand clones, 75% to 85% seen once.

Sequences were obtained from peripheral blood. The sequence came from a woman between 65 and 79 years old with COVID-19, enrolled during active disease. The chain recombines TRBV6-5 with TRBJ2-3; D call uncertain. The CDR3 is CASSYRSSLGDTQYF. The CDR3 DNA is TGTGCCAGCAGTTACCGTTCTTCTTTGGGCGATACGCAGTATTTT.